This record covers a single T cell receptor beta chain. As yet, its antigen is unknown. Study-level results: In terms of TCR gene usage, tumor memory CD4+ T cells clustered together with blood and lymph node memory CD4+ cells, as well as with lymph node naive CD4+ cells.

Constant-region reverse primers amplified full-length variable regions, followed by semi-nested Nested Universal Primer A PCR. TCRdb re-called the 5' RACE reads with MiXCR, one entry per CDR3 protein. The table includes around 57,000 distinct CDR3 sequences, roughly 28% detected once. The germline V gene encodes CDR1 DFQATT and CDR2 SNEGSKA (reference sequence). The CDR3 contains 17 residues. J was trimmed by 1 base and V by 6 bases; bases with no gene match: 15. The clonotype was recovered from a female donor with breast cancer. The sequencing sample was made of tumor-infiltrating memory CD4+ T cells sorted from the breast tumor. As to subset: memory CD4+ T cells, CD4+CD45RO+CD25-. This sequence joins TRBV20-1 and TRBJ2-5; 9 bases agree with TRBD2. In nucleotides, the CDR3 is TGCAGTGCCGAGGGATGGCGGGAGGGCCCCACCCAAGAGACCCAGTACTTC. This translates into CSAEGWREGPTQETQYF.